This TCR beta chain derives from a study of control samples from healthy donors and cancer patients. Repertoires were generated with immunoSEQ multiplex PCR, while TCRdb's copy carries only in-frame clones and drops some. The sample records some 96,000 clones, about 92% being singletons. The sequenced sample consisted of blood. The receptor was derived from a man between 18 and 29 years old in good health.

The chain's CDR3 is CASSQGGGALETQYF. The CDR3 DNA sequence: TGTGCCAGCAGCCAAGGCGGGGGGGCTTTAGAGACCCAGTACTTC. The chain recombines TRBV3-1 (or the pseudogene TRBV3-2) with TRBJ2-5; 9 nucleotides match TRBD2. CDR3 length: 15 residues. V was pared by 1 base and J by 4 bases, with 4 bases of the junction left unmatched. Germline V gene lookup returns CDR1 LGHDT and CDR2 YNNKEL (reference sequence).